This is a list of T cell receptor beta chains from one sample in a study of OX40 agonist ivuxolimab in advanced cancers. Here immunoSEQ multiplex PCR was the method, and the copy in TCRdb shows in-frame clones only, minus some. The data contain about 57,000 clones, 65% to 85% of them seen just once; the ten biggest clones take up 3% to 3.5%. Sequencing was performed on CD4+ or CD8+ T cells sorted from blood, taken in a trial of the OX40 agonist ivuxolimab. The receptors originated from an adult with an advanced solid tumor such as melanoma, head and neck, liver or kidney cancer. CDR3s include the opening cysteine and the closing phenylalanine or tryptophan. Each record gives: clone size, V gene, D gene, J gene, CDR3 DNA, CDR3 protein. A D gene is named only where the DNA matches it firmly. Clone size appears in some rows only: once, few, many, or a class for an expanded clone.

.,TRBV7-2,.,TRBJ2-2,TGTGCCAGCACGGGGGAATCCTCCACCGGGGAGCTGTTTTTT,CASTGESSTGELFF
.,TRBV6-1,.,TRBJ1-5,TGTGCCAGCAGTGAAGCCCACAATCAGCCCCAGCATTTT,CASSEAHNQPQHF
once,TRBV5-1,.,TRBJ2-7,TGCGCCAGCACACCGAGGGGGGCGGAGAGTACCTACGAGCAGTACTTC,CASTPRGAESTYEQYF
.,TRBV19,TRBD1,TRBJ1-1,TGTGCCAGTAGTATAGGGACAGGGAACACTGAAGCTTTCTTT,CASSIGTGNTEAFF
.,TRBV15,TRBD1,TRBJ2-7,TGTGCCACCAGCAGAGGGACAGGGGCTAACGAGCAGTACTTC,CATSRGTGANEQYF
.,TRBV2,.,TRBJ1-1,TGTGCCAGCAGTGAAAATCGACTCCAGGGGACTGAAGCTTTCTTT,CASSENRLQGTEAFF
.,TRBV30,.,TRBJ2-2,TGTGCCTGCCCGCGGCCTAGTGCCGCGAACACCGGGGAGCTGTTTTTT,CACPRPSAANTGELFF
.,TRBV5-4,.,TRBJ1-6,TGTGCCAGCAGCTTGGACAGAGTTTCACCCCTCCACTTT,CASSLDRVSPLHF
.,TRBV28,.,TRBJ1-5,TGTGCCAGCAGTTTAGATTACGCGGCCGGTCAGCCCCAGCATTTT,CASSLDYAAGQPQHF
few,TRBV7-2,TRBD2,TRBJ2-4,TGTGCCAGCAGCTCCGTACCGGGGGGCATTCAGTACTTC,CASSSVPGGIQYF
.,TRBV30,.,TRBJ2-5,TGTGCCTGGGGAGTTCAGGAGACCCAGTACTTC,CAWGVQETQYF
.,TRBV19,.,TRBJ1-1,TGTGCCAGTAGTTTGGGGGTCACTGAAGCTTTCTTT,CASSLGVTEAFF
.,TRBV19,TRBD2,TRBJ2-7,TGTGCCAGTAGTCCCACCCGCGGGAGGAGAAACGAGCAGTACTTC,CASSPTRGRRNEQYF
.,TRBV5-1,.,TRBJ2-7,TGCGCCAGCAGCTTGCCGCGGGGGACAGAACCCTACGAGCAGTACTTC,CASSLPRGTEPYEQYF
once,TRBV11-2,TRBD2,TRBJ2-7,TGTGCCAGCAGCCTCGGACTAGCGGAGATCTACGAGCAGTACTTC,CASSLGLAEIYEQYF
once,TRBV10-3,TRBD1,TRBJ1-3,TGTGCCATCAGTGAAGGGGACAGGGGTCACACCATATATTTT,CAISEGDRGHTIYF
.,TRBV27,.,TRBJ2-7,TGTGCCAGTGGCACAGGGACCGCGCAGTACTTC,CASGTGTAQYF
.,TRBV28,.,TRBJ2-1,TGTGCCAGCAGTTTATATCTAGCTGAGCAGTTCTTC,CASSLYLAEQFF
.,TRBV5-1,TRBD2,TRBJ2-1,TGCGCCAGCAGCCCCAGAGCGGGAGTTTACAATGAGCAGTTCTTC,CASSPRAGVYNEQFF
.,TRBV6-1,TRBD2,TRBJ2-3,TGTGCCAGCAGTGTCCTAGCGGAACGCACAGATACGCAGTATTTT,CASSVLAERTDTQYF
.,TRBV30,.,TRBJ1-6,TGTGCCTGGAGTTTGGGGACACTGGCCTCACCCCTCCACTTT,CAWSLGTLASPLHF
few,TRBV20-1,.,TRBJ2-1,TGCAGTGCTAGAGAGTGGGATGAGCAGTTCTTC,CSAREWDEQFF
.,TRBV5-6,TRBD1,TRBJ2-7,TGTGCCAGCAGCAGACAGGGCCTCCTCGCCCGGTACGAGCAGTACTTC,CASSRQGLLARYEQYF
few,TRBV30,.,TRBJ1-2,TGTGCCGCTGGCCGAATGGTACTTTCGGGCGGCTACACCTTC,CAAGRMVLSGGYTF
.,TRBV15,.,TRBJ2-1,TGTGCCACCAGTTCCAAGGCAACGACTTACAATGAGCAGTTCTTC,CATSSKATTYNEQFF
.,TRBV6-5,.,TRBJ2-7,TGTGCCAGCAGTTACTCGAACAGGGTAGCCTACGAGCAGTACTTC,CASSYSNRVAYEQYF
.,TRBV7-6,.,TRBJ1-5,TGTGCCAGCAGCTCCCAGGACAATCAGCCCCAGCATTTT,CASSSQDNQPQHF
.,TRBV7-9,TRBD2,TRBJ2-2,TGTGCCAGCAGTCGACTAGCGGGAGGGTCCGGGGAGCTGTTTTTT,CASSRLAGGSGELFF
.,TRBV7-9,.,TRBJ2-1,TGTGCCAGCAGCCAGAGCACCGGTGAGCAGTTCTTC,CASSQSTGEQFF
.,TRBV5-6,.,TRBJ1-6,TGTGCCAGCAGCTTCATCTCACTGGGACCGAGAAATTCACCCCTCCACTTT,CASSFISLGPRNSPLHF
.,TRBV2,.,TRBJ2-1,TGTGCCAGCGCCCCCGAGGGGTCTGAGCAGTTCTTC,CASAPEGSEQFF
.,TRBV6-6,TRBD1,TRBJ2-7,TGTGCCAGCAGTTACGTCGGGACAGGGTACGAGCAGTACTTC,CASSYVGTGYEQYF
.,TRBV7-3,TRBD2,TRBJ2-1,TGTGCCAGCAGCTTACTAGCGGGCTCCTACAATGAGCAGTTCTTC,CASSLLAGSYNEQFF
.,TRBV18,.,TRBJ2-1,TGTGCCAGCTCACCACCCCTAAGCGTGGTACATGACGGTGGAGAGCAGTTCTTC,CASSPPLSVVHDGGEQFF
.,TRBV7-8,TRBD2,TRBJ2-1,TGTGCCAGCAGCTTAGTATCCGGGAGGACTAGCGGGAGTCAGGGGTACAATGAGCAGTTCTTC,CASSLVSGRTSGSQGYNEQFF
.,TRBV28,.,TRBJ2-7,TGTGCCAGCCTTGCTTCGGGGAGGGGGCTCTACGAGCAGTACTTC,CASLASGRGLYEQYF
.,TRBV28,TRBD2,TRBJ2-4,TGTGCCAGCCTAGGGGGACTAGCGGGAGAGGAAATTCAGTACTTC,CASLGGLAGEEIQYF
.,TRBV6-1,TRBD1,TRBJ2-1,TGTGCCAGCAGTATGGACAGGGGCGGATACAATGAGCAGTTCTTC,CASSMDRGGYNEQFF
.,TRBV15,.,TRBJ1-1,TGTGCCACCAGCAGAGGGTGGGCGGATTCGAACACTGAAGCTTTCTTT,CATSRGWADSNTEAFF
.,TRBV9,.,TRBJ2-2,TGTGCCAGCAGCGTAGTTGTGGGGGGGAACACCGGGGAGCTGTTTTTT,CASSVVVGGNTGELFF
.,TRBV6-1,.,TRBJ1-3,TGTGCCAGCAGTGAAACCCTAACAGGGTACGGAAACACCATATATTTT,CASSETLTGYGNTIYF
.,TRBV11-2,TRBD2,TRBJ2-7,TGTGCCAGCAGCTCGACTAGCGGGGGTCCCTACGAGCAGTACTTC,CASSSTSGGPYEQYF
.,TRBV18,.,TRBJ2-2,TGTGCCAGCTCACCAGGGGGAACGGGAGTAGTGACCGGGGAGCTGTTTTTT,CASSPGGTGVVTGELFF
.,TRBV2,.,TRBJ2-3,TGTGCCAGCAGTGGATGGGGAAGTGGAGACACAGATACGCAGTATTTT,CASSGWGSGDTDTQYF
.,TRBV6-5,.,TRBJ1-5,TGTGCCAGCCGGACGCGACAGTTCAATCAGCCCCAGCATTTT,CASRTRQFNQPQHF
.,TRBV18,.,TRBJ2-5,TGTGCCAGCTCACCAGGGGAGGCCCAGTACTTC,CASSPGEAQYF
.,TRBV19,TRBD1,TRBJ1-1,TGTGCCACCAGACAGGGAGGGTGGGCTGAAGCTTTCTTT,CATRQGGWAEAFF
.,TRBV28,.,TRBJ1-3,TGTGCCAGCAGTTTAATACCCGGCCCCCTTCGAGGACCTAGAAACACCATATATTTT,CASSLIPGPLRGPRNTIYF
.,TRBV6-1,.,TRBJ1-2,TGTGCCAGCAGTCTACCCACCGGGGCCAGCCGCTACACCTTC,CASSLPTGASRYTF
.,TRBV11-1,.,TRBJ2-1,TGTGCCAGCAGTAAAGGGGGGTCTGCGGACAATGAGCAGTTCTTC,CASSKGGSADNEQFF
.,TRBV7-8,.,TRBJ1-5,TGTGCCAGCAGCTTAGCGCAAGGTGATCAGCCCCAGCATTTT,CASSLAQGDQPQHF
.,TRBV11-2,TRBD1,TRBJ1-5,TGTGCCAGCAGCTTGGGGGACAGGGGAAGGCATCAGCCCCAGCATTTT,CASSLGDRGRHQPQHF
.,TRBV21-1,.,TRBJ2-3,TGTGCCAGCAGCAAAATTGGTCCCGGCCTAGCGGGAGACGGGTGCACAGATACGCAGTATTTT,CASSKIGPGLAGDGCTDTQYF
.,TRBV21-1,.,TRBJ2-7,TGTGCCAGCAGCACTTTGGACAGGTCCCACGAGCAGTACTTC,CASSTLDRSHEQYF
.,TRBV19,TRBD1,TRBJ1-2,TGTGCCAGTAGTGTACAGGGGGTTAGTTACTATGGCTACACCTTC,CASSVQGVSYYGYTF
.,TRBV7-3,TRBD2,TRBJ2-3,TGTGCCAGCAGCTTCGGACTAGCGGGAGGGCCAGATACGCAGTATTTT,CASSFGLAGGPDTQYF
.,TRBV6-5,TRBD1,TRBJ1-5,TGTGCCAGCAGTTTCGCGGGACAGGGCAGCAATCAGCCCCAGCATTTT,CASSFAGQGSNQPQHF
.,TRBV27,.,TRBJ1-1,TGTGCCAGCAGCCACAGAGGGACTGAAGCTTTCTTT,CASSHRGTEAFF